This TCR beta chain came from a study of T-cell reconstitution after alpha-beta-depleted transplantation in children. The study, taken as a whole, reports: Certain patients had high TCRbeta diversity at day 60, and it came from recipient T cells and thymic progenitors that survived. Reported findings indicate that, about two months after transplant, alpha-beta T cells came from several hundred expanded clones, which were derived from non-depleted graft cells. Newly produced T cells mostly provided counts and TCRbeta diversity after one year, as hyperexpanded clones declined.

This clonotype was detected only a few times. Its antigen is still unknown. V gave up 3 bases and J gave up 9 bases, with 8 bases separating them. This CDR3 has 11 amino acids. Unique molecular identifiers featured in how the TCRbeta library was prepared. TCRdb fed the PCR reads into MiXCR, producing one record per CDR3 protein. Of about 580,000 distinct CDR3 sequences listed, roughly 23% are singletons. Sequencing was performed on PBMCs, mostly from graft donor cells, taken 360 days after TCRalphabeta/CD19-depleted stem cell transplant. The source of this sequence is a boy younger than two who had a stem cell transplant for acute myeloid leukemia, so the T cells may come from the graft donor. The chain employs TRBV12-3 or TRBV12-4 and TRBJ1-1, with unresolved D. CDR3: CASSFLAQAFF. The DNA of the CDR3 is TGTGCCAGCAGTTTCTTAGCTCAAGCTTTCTTT.